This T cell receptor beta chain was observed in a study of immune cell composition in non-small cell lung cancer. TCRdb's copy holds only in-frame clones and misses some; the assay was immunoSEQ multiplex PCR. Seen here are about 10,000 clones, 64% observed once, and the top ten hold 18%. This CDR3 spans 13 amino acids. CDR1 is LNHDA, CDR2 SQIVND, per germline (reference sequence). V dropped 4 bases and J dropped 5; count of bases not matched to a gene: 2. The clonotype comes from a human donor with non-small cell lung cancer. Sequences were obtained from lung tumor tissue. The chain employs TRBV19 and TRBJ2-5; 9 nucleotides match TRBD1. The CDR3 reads CASSRTGVETQYF. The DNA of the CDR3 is TGTGCCAGTAGTAGGACAGGGGTGGAGACCCAGTACTTC.